The 6 T cell receptor beta chains in this list originate from one sample, sequenced in a study of blood T cell repertoires in COVID-19. Sequencing was performed with immunoSEQ multiplex PCR; in TCRdb, only in-frame clones are kept and a portion is missing. The sample comprises about 60,000 clones, 78% of which are singletons, and about 12% rests with the top ten. The source material was peripheral blood. The receptors stem from an elderly man with acute or convalescent COVID-19.

The chain has TRBV18 and TRBJ1-5; possible D gene TRBD1, 6 bases. CDR1 KGHSH and CDR2 LQKENI come from the germline V gene. The V gene lost 2 bases and the J gene lost 2 bases, with 10 bases spanning the gap. CDR3 length: 15 residues. This CDR3 reads CASSPGPGGNQPQHF. The CDR3 DNA reads TGTGCCAGCTCACCAGGGCCAGGGGGCAATCAGCCCCAGCATTTT. Full variable domain (rest looked up from reference TRBV18 and TRBJ1-5): NAGVMQNPRHLVRRRGQEARLRCSPMKGHSHVYWYRQLPEEGLKFMVYLQKENIIDESGMPKERFSAEFPKEGPSILRIQQVVRGDSAAYFCASSPGPGGNQPQHFGDGTRLSIL.

The chain couples TRBV19 to TRBJ1-6; D might be TRBD1 (5 bases). Per germline, CDR1 LNHDA and CDR2 SQIVND (reference sequence). This CDR3 comprises 15 residues. The V end lost 6 bases, the J end lost 7 bases, and 16 bases lay between the germline ends. This CDR3 is CASSPSGTSNSPLHF. In DNA form, the CDR3 reads TGTGCCAGTAGCCCCTCGGGGACTTCCAATTCACCCCTCCACTTT.

This chain uses TRBV10-3 with TRBJ2-2, with 11 bases identical to TRBD1. The CDR3 length is 14 residues. Per germline, CDR1 ENHRY and CDR2 SYGVKD. Trimming took 10 bases from V and 4 from J; bases not matched to a gene: 5. The CDR3 protein is CATTGTGGTGELFF. The DNA for the CDR3 is TGTGCCACCACAGGGACAGGGGGCACCGGGGAGCTGTTTTTT.

In its sample, this clone was seen many times. The chain couples TRBV9 to TRBJ2-3, with D perhaps matching TRBD1 (5 bases). Looked up from germline, CDR1 is SGDLS and CDR2 is YYNGEE. There are 16 residues in the CDR3. V lost 3 bases and J lost 0, with 14 bases in between. CDR3 coding DNA: TGTGCCAGCAGCGCAGCAGGGTTGACTAGCACAGATACGCAGTATTTT. Its translation: CASSAAGLTSTDTQYF. Full variable domain (missing parts from reference TRBV9 and TRBJ2-3): DSGVTQTPKHLITATGQRVTLRCSPRSGDLSVYWYQQSLDQGLQFLIQYYNGEERAKGNILERFSAQQFPDLHSELNLSSLELGDSALYFCASSAAGLTSTDTQYFGPGTRLTVL.

The DNA of the CDR3 is TGTGCCAGCAGTGAAGGACTAGCGGGAGGTTTAGATACGCAGTATTTT. It specifies CASSEGLAGGLDTQYF. The chain uses TRBV6-1 and TRBJ2-3; TRBD2 aligns across 13 bases. Germline V CDR1 and CDR2: MNHNS, SASEGT. The CDR3 is 16 amino acids. The V segment lost 1 base and the J segment 5 bases; nucleotides outside the gene matches: 3.

About this clone itself: Relative to the germline gene, one junction end is altered; a read error may explain this. The chain couples TRBV11-1 to TRBJ1-1; D remains ambiguous. This CDR3 has 13 amino acids. Germline V gives CDR1 SGHAT, CDR2 FQDESV (reference sequence). The CDR3 spells CASSLEENSEAFF. CDR3 in DNA: TGTGCCAGCAGCTTAGAAGAGAACAGTGAAGCTTTCTTT. The full variable domain, in which reference TRBV11-1 and TRBJ1-1 provide the parts outside the CDR3, is EAEVAQSPRYKITEKSQAVAFWCDPISGHATLYWYRQILGQGPELLVQFQDESVVDDSQLPKDRFSAERLKGVDSTLKIQPAELGDSAMYLCASSLEENSEAFFGQGTRLTVV.